A single sample gave rise to the 17 T cell receptor beta chains below, sequenced in a study of human versus mouse CDR3 diversity and MHC coevolution (dated by TCRdb to 2017 to 2019). The protocol used for the library was the immunoSEQ multiplex PCR assay. Sourced from immuneACCESS, this table was stored by TCRdb with only in-frame sequences that have V and J called. A share of the clones is absent; for the studies checked, an unresolved V gene accounts for under half, and the remainder has no known explanation. Present in this sample are fewer than 80,000 clones, less than 95% of which were seen just once. Around 0.15% of the sample rests with the top ten. Sequencing was performed on naive CD4+ T cells from blood. The meaning of the sample's cell subset or site label: CD45RO-negative CD62L-positive naive CD4 T cells. Every receptor here comes from a person aged 25 to 69 in good health.

The chain recombines TRBV10-3 with TRBJ2-3, with 13 positions matching TRBD2. The CDR3 extends over 16 amino acids. CDR1 is ENHRY and CDR2 is SYGVKD in the germline V gene. The ends lost 4 bases at V and 0 bases at J; junction bases unmatched: 1. The CDR3 sequence is CAISGGLAGSTDTQYF. In DNA form, the CDR3 reads TGTGCCATCAGTGGGGGACTAGCGGGGAGCACAGATACGCAGTATTTT.

The genes are TRBV28 and TRBJ2-1; TRBD2 might be the D (7 bases). The length of the CDR3 is 14 residues. Germline values: CDR1 MDHEN, CDR2 SYDVKM. V lost 7 bases and J 4 bases, leaving 14 bases between the germline ends. CDR3 region: CASKGGVAYNEQFF. As DNA, the CDR3 is TGTGCCAGCAAGGGGGGGGTGGCTTACAATGAGCAGTTCTTC.

This clone was counted once. This rearrangement joins TRBV28 to TRBJ2-2, with TRBD1 matching 8 bases. Trimming at V came to 5 bases and at J to 4 bases, leaving 3 bases not matched to a gene. Germline lookup yields CDR1 MDHEN and CDR2 SYDVKM. The CDR3 totals 14 residues. In nucleotides, the CDR3 is TGTGCCAGCAGTCTTCAGGGGGCCACCGGGGAGCTGTTTTTT. Translated: CASSLQGATGELFF. Supplemented by reference TRBV28 and TRBJ2-2, the full variable domain reads DVKVTQSSRYLVKRTGEKVFLECVQDMDHENMFWYRQDPGLGLRLIYFSYDVKMKEKGDIPEGYSVSREKKERFSLILESASTNQTSMYLCASSLQGATGELFFGEGSRLTVL.

DNA of the CDR3: TGTGCCAGCACGAGCTTGAACACCGGGGAGCTGTTTTTT. This encodes CASTSLNTGELFF. The chain uses TRBV9 and TRBJ2-2, with no clear D. Germline values: CDR1 SGDLS, CDR2 YYNGEE. The CDR3 runs to 13 residues. V gave up 6 bases and J gave up 1 base, with 7 bases separating them. The full variable domain, its missing parts supplied by reference TRBV9 and TRBJ2-2, is DSGVTQTPKHLITATGQRVTLRCSPRSGDLSVYWYQQSLDQGLQFLIQYYNGEERAKGNILERFSAQQFPDLHSELNLSSLELGDSALYFCASTSLNTGELFFGEGSRLTVL.

Here the CDR3 DNA reads TGTGCCTGGAGTGTACAGGGGAACACTGAAGCTTTCTTT. Its translation: CAWSVQGNTEAFF. The chain is built from TRBV30 and TRBJ1-1; a possible D gene is TRBD1 (6 bases). Per the germline V gene, CDR1 is GTSNPN and CDR2 is SVGIG (reference sequence). The CDR3 runs 13 residues. V was pared by 0 bases and J by 1 base, with 6 bases between.

J is TRBJ1-1 and V is TRBV18; no reliable D call. Germline lookup yields CDR1 KGHSH and CDR2 LQKENI. Trimming pared 4 bases from V and 2 bases from J, leaving 14 bases between. The CDR3 spans 15 residues. CDR3 sequence reads: CASSRFGSPNTEAFF. CDR3 in DNA: TGTGCCAGCTCACGCTTCGGGTCACCCAACACTGAAGCTTTCTTT.

This clone has a single count. The rearrangement joins TRBV28 to TRBJ1-2; D unclear. This CDR3 contains 11 residues. The germline V gene encodes CDR1 MDHEN and CDR2 SYDVKM. Trimming removed 10 bases from V and 8 bases from J, with 14 bases in between. DNA for the CDR3: TGTGCCACCAGCGGGTTGCGCGGCTACACCTTC. The encoded protein is CATSGLRGYTF.

CDR3 amino acids: CASSRTLLSSGGNNEQFF. CDR3 sequence (DNA): TGTGCCAGCAGCCGGACCCTCCTCTCTAGCGGGGGGAACAATGAGCAGTTCTTC. V gene TRBV5-5 combines with J gene TRBJ2-1; 11 bases are a match to TRBD2. V lost 4 bases and J lost 5; bases outside the gene matches: 14. This CDR3 has 18 residues. Germline V lookup: CDR1 SGHKS, CDR2 YYEKEE (reference sequence). Based on the CDR3 plus reference TRBV5-5 and TRBJ2-1, the full variable domain is DAGVTQSPTHLIKTRGQQVTLRCSPISGHKSVSWYQQVLGQGPQFIFQYYEKEERGRGNFPDRFSARQFPNYSSELNVNALLLGDSALYLCASSRTLLSSGGNNEQFFGPGTRLTVL.

V is TRBV11-2 and J is TRBJ1-2, with a tentative D call TRBD1 (5 bases). CDR1 SGHAT and CDR2 FQNNGV come from the germline V gene. The CDR3 loop spans 13 amino acids. The V and J ends lost 4 bases and 4 bases respectively, with 10 bases between them. The CDR3 DNA is TGTGCCAGCAGCTCGCAGGGCGCCTATGGCTACACCTTC. Translated: CASSSQGAYGYTF.

V usage is TRBV18 and J usage is TRBJ2-3; a weak D match, TRBD2 (6 bases). The CDR3 loop spans 15 amino acids. The ends were cut back, 3 bases at V and 12 bases at J, with 22 bases in the middle. In germline, CDR1 is KGHSH, CDR2 LQKENI. CDR3 amino acids: CASSPVSGGTPTQYF. CDR3 nucleotides: TGTGCCAGCTCACCGGTCAGCGGAGGGACTCCCACCCAGTATTTT.

The genes are TRBV4-1 and TRBJ1-1; TRBD1 matches 7 bases. CDR1 MGHRA and CDR2 YSYEKL come from the germline V gene. This CDR3 spans 16 amino acids. V lost 0 bases, J lost 5 bases, and 9 bases stayed unmatched. The CDR3 loop is CASSQEMGQRDTEAFF. CDR3 coding DNA: TGCGCCAGCAGCCAAGAAATGGGACAGCGTGATACTGAAGCTTTCTTT.

This chain joins TRBV19 and TRBJ2-1; 11 bases map to TRBD2. V lost 4 bases, J lost 1 base, and 9 bases stayed unmatched. CDR3 length equals 18 residues. Looked up from germline, CDR1 is LNHDA and CDR2 is SQIVND (reference sequence). CDR3 DNA: TGTGCCAGTAGTAATCCCCGAACTAGCGGGGGATCCTACAATGAGCAGTTCTTC. Residues: CASSNPRTSGGSYNEQFF.

The genes are TRBV7-9 and TRBJ2-7; 7 bases match TRBD2. The CDR3 is made up of 15 amino acids. Trimming took 2 bases from V and 1 from J; bases not matched to a gene: 5. Germline V gene sequence: CDR1 SEHNR, CDR2 FQNEAQ (reference sequence). The CDR3 sequence is CASSLSASGSYEQYF. For the CDR3, the DNA is TGTGCCAGCAGCTTATCGGCTAGCGGTTCCTACGAGCAGTACTTC.

This sequence joins TRBV6-1 and TRBJ1-3, with a tentative D call TRBD1 (5 bases). Germline CDR1 is MNHNS and CDR2 is SASEGT. The V and J ends lost 6 bases and 0 bases respectively, with 6 bases between them. This CDR3 is built from 13 residues. Written as DNA, the CDR3 is TGTGCCAGCAGCGACAGCTCTGGAAACACCATATATTTT. Protein: CASSDSSGNTIYF.

The rearrangement joins TRBV19 to TRBJ2-7; 11 bases are a match to TRBD2. Germline assignment: CDR1 LNHDA and CDR2 SQIVND (reference sequence). V shed 6 bases, J shed 4 bases, and the junction held 11 bases outside the gene matches. The CDR3 has 16 amino acids. The CDR3 region has the DNA TGTGCCAGTAGCGTCGGGCTAGCGGGAGGTATGTACGAGCAGTACTTC. Its translation is CASSVGLAGGMYEQYF. Based on the CDR3 plus reference TRBV19 and TRBJ2-7, the full variable domain is DGGITQSPKYLFRKEGQNVTLSCEQNLNHDAMYWYRQDPGQGLRLIYYSQIVNDFQKGDIAEGYSVSREKKESFPLTVTSAQKNPTAFYLCASSVGLAGGMYEQYFGPGTRLTVT.

The sample holds one count of this clone. The chain joins TRBV6-1 to TRBJ1-5; tentative D call: TRBD1 (5 bases). Germline V gene data show CDR1 as MNHNS and CDR2 as SASEGT. Trimming pared 0 bases from V and 0 bases from J, leaving 6 bases between. There are 15 residues in the CDR3. CDR3 DNA sequence: TGTGCCAGCAGTGAAGCAGGGGATAGCAATCAGCCCCAGCATTTT. Translated, it gives CASSEAGDSNQPQHF.

This chain joins TRBV6-5 and TRBJ2-5, with 10 bases identical to TRBD2. The J call may be in error: the DNA end matches TRBJ2-7 better. This CDR3 comprises 14 residues. Germline V gene sequence: CDR1 MNHEY, CDR2 SVGAGI. The chain's CDR3 is CASSLGTSAGEQYF. DNA for the CDR3: TGTGCCAGCAGTCTTGGGACTAGCGCGGGCGAGCAGTACTTC.